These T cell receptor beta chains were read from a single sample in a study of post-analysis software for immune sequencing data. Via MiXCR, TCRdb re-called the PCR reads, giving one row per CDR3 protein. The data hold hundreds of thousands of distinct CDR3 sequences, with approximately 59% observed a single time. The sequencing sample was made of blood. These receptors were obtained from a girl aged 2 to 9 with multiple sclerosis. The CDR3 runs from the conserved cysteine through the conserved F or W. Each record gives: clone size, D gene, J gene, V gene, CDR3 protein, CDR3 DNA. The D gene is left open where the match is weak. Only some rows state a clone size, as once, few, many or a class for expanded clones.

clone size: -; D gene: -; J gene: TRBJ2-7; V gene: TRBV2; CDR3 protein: CASSEGYSAYEQYF; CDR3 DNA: TGTGCCAGCAGTGAAGGGTACAGCGCCTACGAGCAGTACTTC
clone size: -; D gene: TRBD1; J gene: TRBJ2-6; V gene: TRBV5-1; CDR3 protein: CATRTGGDSGANVLTF; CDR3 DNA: TGCGCCACCCGGACAGGGGGCGATTCTGGGGCCAACGTCCTGACTTTC
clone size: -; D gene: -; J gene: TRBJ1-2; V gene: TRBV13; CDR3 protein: CASTQGEHLFNYGYTF; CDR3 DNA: TGTGCCAGCACCCAGGGCGAACACCTCTTTAACTATGGCTACACCTTC
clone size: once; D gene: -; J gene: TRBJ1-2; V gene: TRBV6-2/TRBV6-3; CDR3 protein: CASSYSKIYGYGYTF; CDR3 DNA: TGTGCCAGCAGTTACTCCAAAATCTACGGCTATGGCTACACCTTC
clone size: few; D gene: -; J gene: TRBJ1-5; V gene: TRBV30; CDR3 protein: CAWSVSGRHQPQHF; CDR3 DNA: TGTGCCTGGAGTGTTTCAGGCCGGCATCAGCCCCAGCATTTT
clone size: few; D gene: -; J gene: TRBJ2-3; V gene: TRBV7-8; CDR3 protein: CASSLDSNPFFSTDTQYF; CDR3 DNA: TGTGCCAGCAGCTTAGACAGTAACCCTTTCTTTAGCACAGATACGCAGTATTTT
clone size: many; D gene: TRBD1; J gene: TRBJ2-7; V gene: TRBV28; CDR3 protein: CASSSGQGSYEQYF; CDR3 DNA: TGTGCCAGCAGTTCCGGACAGGGGTCCTACGAGCAGTACTTC
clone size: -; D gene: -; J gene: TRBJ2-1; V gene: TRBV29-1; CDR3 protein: CSALDGGEQFF; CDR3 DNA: TGCAGCGCCTTGGACGGGGGTGAGCAGTTCTTC
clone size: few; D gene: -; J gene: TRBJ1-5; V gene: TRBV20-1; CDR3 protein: CSASIGRGNQPQHF; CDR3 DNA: TGCAGTGCTAGTATAGGAAGAGGCAATCAGCCCCAGCATTTT
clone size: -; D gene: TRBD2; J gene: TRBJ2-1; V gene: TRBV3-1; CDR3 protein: CASSPTRGTSYNEQFF; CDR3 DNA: TGTGCCAGCAGCCCCACGCGGGGGACCTCCTACAATGAGCAGTTCTTC
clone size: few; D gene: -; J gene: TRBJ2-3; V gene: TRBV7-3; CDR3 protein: CASSLSPYGSHTQYF; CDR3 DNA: TGTGCCAGCAGCTTATCCCCCTACGGGTCCCATACGCAGTATTTT
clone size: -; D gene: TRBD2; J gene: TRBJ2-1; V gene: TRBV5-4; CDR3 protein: CASSQGLAGEGEQFF; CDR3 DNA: TGTGCCAGCAGCCAGGGACTAGCGGGAGAGGGTGAGCAGTTCTTC
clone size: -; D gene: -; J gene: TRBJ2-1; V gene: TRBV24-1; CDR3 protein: CATSDRYNNEQFF; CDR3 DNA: TGTGCCACCAGTGACCGTTATAACAATGAGCAGTTCTTC
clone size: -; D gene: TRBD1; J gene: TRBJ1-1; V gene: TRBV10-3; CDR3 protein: CAISDRDRGAEAFF; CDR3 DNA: TGTGCCATCAGTGACCGGGACAGGGGGGCTGAAGCTTTCTTT
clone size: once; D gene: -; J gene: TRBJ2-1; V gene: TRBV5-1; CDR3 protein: CASTEGGQVNEQFF; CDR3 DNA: TGCGCCAGCACGGAAGGGGGGCAAGTCAATGAGCAGTTCTTC
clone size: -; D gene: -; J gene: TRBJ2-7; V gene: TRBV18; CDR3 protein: CASSPPDLSYEQYF; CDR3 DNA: TGTGCCAGCTCACCACCGGACCTCTCCTACGAGCAGTACTTC
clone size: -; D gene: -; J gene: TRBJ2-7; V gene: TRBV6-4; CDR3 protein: CASRSLGADSYEQYF; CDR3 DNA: TGTGCCAGCAGATCATTAGGGGCTGACTCCTACGAGCAGTACTTC
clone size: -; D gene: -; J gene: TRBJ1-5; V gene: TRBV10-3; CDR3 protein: CAISEDAPGQPQHF; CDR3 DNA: TGTGCCATCAGTGAGGATGCCCCTGGTCAGCCCCAGCATTTT
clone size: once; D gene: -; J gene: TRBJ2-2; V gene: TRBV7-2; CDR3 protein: CASSIDRRNTGELFF; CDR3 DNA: TGTGCCAGCAGCATTGACAGGCGGAACACCGGGGAGCTGTTTTTT
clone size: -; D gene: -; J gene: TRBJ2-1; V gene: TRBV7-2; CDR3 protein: CASSLGRGGNNEQFF; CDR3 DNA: TGTGCCAGCAGCTTAGGCAGGGGGGGGAACAATGAGCAGTTCTTC
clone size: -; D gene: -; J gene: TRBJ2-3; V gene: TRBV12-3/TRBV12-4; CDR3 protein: CASSLNRLVGDTQYF; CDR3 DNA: TGTGCCAGCAGTTTAAACAGGCTGGTCGGAGATACGCAGTATTTT
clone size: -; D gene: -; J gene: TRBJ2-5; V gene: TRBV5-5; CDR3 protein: CASSFGRVLETQYF; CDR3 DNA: TGTGCCAGCAGCTTCGGCAGGGTGCTAGAGACCCAGTACTTC